The clone carrying this TCR beta chain was observed a few times. Its target is not known. This sample is drawn from a study of post-analysis software for immune sequencing data. Libraries were made from TCR beta cDNA, and they carried unique molecular identifiers. TCRdb recomputed calls from the PCR reads with MiXCR, one row per CDR3 protein. In the table there are about 540,000 distinct CDR3 sequences, 34% of which are singletons. Broader study findings: The F measure placed samples prepared in the same batch into strongly shared clusters.

Input material: blood. The sequence was obtained from a girl aged 2-17 years with multiple sclerosis.

The CDR3 spells CASSLVKGLGGTEAFF. DNA for the CDR3: TGTGCCAGCAGCTTGGTGAAGGGCTTAGGGGGCACTGAAGCTTTCTTT. This chain links TRBV5-5 with TRBJ1-1; a weak D match, TRBD1 (6 bases). The CDR3 runs 16 residues. Germline values: CDR1 SGHKS, CDR2 YYEKEE (reference sequence). The V end was cut by 0 bases, the J end by 4 bases, with 16 bases between.